The 13 T cell receptor beta chains in this list originate from one sample, sequenced in a study of T cells after yellow fever vaccination. MiXCR, applied by TCRdb to the 5' RACE reads, yields one record per CDR3 protein. Counted here are about 340,000 distinct CDR3 sequences, roughly an eighth occurring once; the ten biggest clones make up about 3%. This material consisted of CD4+ T cells sorted from PBMCs, taken 15 days after the yellow fever booster vaccination. The receptors come from a man aged 18 to 30 who received the YFV17D yellow fever vaccine.

This clonotype was seen a few times. The CDR3 reads CASSQRQGAAPETQYF. CDR3 coding DNA: TGTGCCAGCAGCCAAAGACAGGGGGCGGCTCCAGAGACCCAGTACTTC. V usage is TRBV7-8 and J usage is TRBJ2-5, with 10 bases fitting TRBD1. V was clipped by 5 bases and J by 4 bases; unmatched bases: 10. CDR1 is SGHVS, CDR2 FQNEAQ, per germline. This CDR3 has 16 residues.

The table lists this clonotype with a few counts. Here the CDR3 DNA reads TGTGCCAGCAGACAAAGAGACAGTTCAACTAATGAAAAACTGTTTTTT. This codes for CASRQRDSSTNEKLFF. J is TRBJ1-4 and V is TRBV11-2; the D gene is possibly TRBD1 (5 bases). CDR1 is SGHAT and CDR2 is FQNNGV in the germline V gene. This CDR3 comprises 16 residues. The V end lost 6 bases, the J end lost 0 bases, and 14 bases lay between the germline ends.

This chain joins TRBV12-3 or TRBV12-4 and TRBJ2-1, with D perhaps matching TRBD1 (5 bases). This CDR3 comprises 12 residues. The V gene lost 4 bases and the J gene lost 7 bases, with 8 bases spanning the gap. CDR3 amino acids: CASSSQANEQFF. The DNA of the CDR3 is TGTGCCAGCAGTTCACAGGCGAATGAGCAGTTCTTC.

In this sample, this clonotype turned up a few times. V usage is TRBV20-1 and J usage is TRBJ2-7; 7 bases line up with TRBD2. CDR3 length: 13 amino acids. The germline V gene encodes CDR1 DFQATT and CDR2 SNEGSKA (reference sequence). Trimming at V came to 5 bases and at J to 3 bases, leaving 7 bases not matched to a gene. CDR3 sequence (DNA): TGCAGTGCTCGCGGGAGAACCTACTACGAGCAGTACGTC. This encodes CSARGRTYYEQYV.

This clonotype occurred a few times. The chain joins TRBV18 to TRBJ2-1; D unresolved. The V end was cut by 1 base, the J end by 1 base, with 8 bases between. CDR1 is KGHSH and CDR2 is LQKENI in the germline V gene. The CDR3 spans 15 residues. CDR3 region: CASSPQTDSYNEQFF. Written as DNA, the CDR3 is TGTGCCAGCTCACCACAAACAGATTCCTACAATGAGCAGTTCTTC.

V is TRBV3-1 and J is TRBJ2-3; the match to TRBD2 covers 7 bases. V lost 5 bases, J lost 2 bases, and 1 base stayed unmatched. Looked up from germline, CDR1 is LGHDT and CDR2 is YNNKEL (reference sequence). CDR3 size: 13 residues. CDR3 DNA: TGTGCCAGCAGCAGCGGGAACACAGATACGCAGTATTTT. It translates to CASSSGNTDTQYF.

This rearrangement joins TRBV6-6 to TRBJ2-3, with D possibly TRBD2 on 6 matching bases. Germline V gives CDR1 MNHNY, CDR2 SVGAGI (reference sequence). The V end was cut by 6 bases, the J end by 0 bases, with 13 bases between. The CDR3 extends over 15 amino acids. The CDR3 DNA follows: TGTGCCAGCAGCTCCACCGGGACTAGCACAGATACGCAGTATTTT. This sequence encodes CASSSTGTSTDTQYF.

The chain links TRBV6-5 to TRBJ2-5, with D possibly TRBD2 on 5 matching bases. The CDR3 totals 14 residues. Germline-derived CDR1 and CDR2 are MNHEY and SVGAGI. V was pared by 5 bases and J by 4 bases, with 14 bases between. CDR3 bases: TGTGCCAGCAGTGCCTCGGGGATGGGAGAGACCCAGTACTTC. It is translated as CASSASGMGETQYF.

This clonotype was recorded at least ten times. The chain uses TRBV15 and TRBJ2-7, with D possibly being TRBD2 (5 bases). The CDR3 consists of 15 residues. From germline, CDR1 is LNHNV and CDR2 YYDKDF (reference sequence). Trimming left V 3 bases short and J 7 bases short, with 19 bases between. The CDR3 DNA reads TGTGCCACCAGCAGGGAGGTCCGAGGACTTGGGGAGCAGTACTTC. Its protein is CATSREVRGLGEQYF.

The chain is built from TRBV7-3 and TRBJ1-1; no reliable D call. CDR3 length equals 13 residues. CDR1 SGHTA and CDR2 FQGTGA come from the germline V gene. Trimming stripped 2 bases from V and 3 bases from J, with 7 bases between. The CDR3 reads CASSLLRDTEAFF. CDR3 coding DNA: TGTGCCAGCAGCTTATTGCGGGACACTGAAGCTTTCTTT.

This clonotype appeared a few times. V gene TRBV7-6 combines with J gene TRBJ1-1, with D perhaps TRBD1 (5 bases). Trimming left V 5 bases short and J 0 bases short, with 16 bases between. The CDR3 is 16 residues long. CDR1 and CDR2 (germline): SGHVS, FNYEAQ. This chain's CDR3 is CASSPLGRGLNTEAFF. CDR3 coding DNA: TGTGCCAGCAGCCCCCTAGGTCGGGGGTTGAACACTGAAGCTTTCTTT.

The gene calls are TRBV7-2 and TRBJ1-1; D ambiguous. V lost 1 base to trimming and J lost 0 bases, with 12 bases between them. CDR1 is SGHTA, CDR2 FQGNSA, per germline. CDR3 length equals 16 residues. In DNA form, the CDR3 reads TGTGCCAGCAGCTTAGTGGGCGGGCGGGTGAACACTGAAGCTTTCTTT. Protein product: CASSLVGGRVNTEAFF.

This chain uses TRBV6-2 or TRBV6-3 with TRBJ2-5, with TRBD2 matching 9 bases. V lost 4 bases to trimming and J lost 3 bases; unmatched junction nucleotides: 3. Per germline, CDR1 MNHEY and CDR2 SVGEGT. The CDR3 loop spans 14 amino acids. CDR3 region: CASSSAGGKETQYF. The CDR3 DNA sequence: TGTGCCAGCAGTTCGGCGGGGGGGAAAGAGACCCAGTACTTC.